This T cell receptor beta chain was found in a study of regulatory dendritic cells for organ transplantation. Study-wide results and limits: Alloreactive memory CD8+ T cell pools varied considerably between individuals. Naive T cells showed high diversity, memory cells less, memory CD8+ least.

V was shortened by 5 bases and J by 8 bases, with 15 bases between the two germline ends. The CDR3 is 13 amino acids. Germline V gives CDR1 MNHEY, CDR2 SVGAGI. For this clone: Its antigen is not identified.

Data came from immunoSEQ multiplex PCR; TCRdb stores just in-frame clones and leaves some out. In the table there are tens of thousands of clones, over 75% of which are singletons. Sorted subsets were CFSE-labeled and cultured approximately 5 days with allogeneic dendritic cells. FACS sorted CD4+ or CD8+ T cells into CD45RA+ naive and CD45RO+ memory. Sequenced material: naive CD4+ T cells from blood cultured with regulatory dendritic cells. Documented subset: CD45RA+ naive T cells. This clonotype was obtained from a human donor in good health. The chain carries TRBV6-5 and TRBJ1-2, with D perhaps matching TRBD1 (6 bases). The CDR3 loop reads CASSRGQIGGYTF. In DNA, the CDR3 is TGTGCCAGCAGTCGGGGACAAATTGGGGGCTACACCTTC.